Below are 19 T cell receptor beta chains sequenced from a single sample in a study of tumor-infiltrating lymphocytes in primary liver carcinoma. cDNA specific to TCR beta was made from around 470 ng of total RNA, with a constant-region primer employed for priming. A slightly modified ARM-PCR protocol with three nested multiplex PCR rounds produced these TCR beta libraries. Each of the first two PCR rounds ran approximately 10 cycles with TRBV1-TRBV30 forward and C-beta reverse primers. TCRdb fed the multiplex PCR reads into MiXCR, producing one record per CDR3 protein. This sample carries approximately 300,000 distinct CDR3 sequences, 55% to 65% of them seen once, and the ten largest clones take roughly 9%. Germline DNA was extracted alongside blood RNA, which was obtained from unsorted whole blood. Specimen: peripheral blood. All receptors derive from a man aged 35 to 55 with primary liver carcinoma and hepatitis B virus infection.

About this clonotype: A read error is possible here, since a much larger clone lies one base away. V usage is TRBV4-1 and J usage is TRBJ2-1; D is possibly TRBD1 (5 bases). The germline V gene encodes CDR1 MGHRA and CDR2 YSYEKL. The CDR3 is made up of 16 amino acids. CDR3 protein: CASSQEGRVGDNDQFF. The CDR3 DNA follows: TGCGCCAGCAGCCAAGAGGGCAGGGTTGGAGACAATGACCAGTTCTTC.

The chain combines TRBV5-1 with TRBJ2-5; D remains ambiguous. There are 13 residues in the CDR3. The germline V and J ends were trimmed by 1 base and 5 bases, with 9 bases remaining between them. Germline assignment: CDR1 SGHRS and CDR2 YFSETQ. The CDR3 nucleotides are TGCGCCAGCAGCTTGTTGACGGATGAGACCCAGTACTTC. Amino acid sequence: CASSLLTDETQYF.

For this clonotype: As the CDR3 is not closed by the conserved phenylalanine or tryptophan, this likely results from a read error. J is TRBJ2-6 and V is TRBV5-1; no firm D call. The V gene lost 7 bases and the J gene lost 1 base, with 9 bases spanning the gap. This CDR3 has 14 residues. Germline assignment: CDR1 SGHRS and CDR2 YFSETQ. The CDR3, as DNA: TGCGCCAGCGAAAGAGAGTCTGGGGCCAACGTCCTGACTTAC. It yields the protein CASERESGANVLTY.

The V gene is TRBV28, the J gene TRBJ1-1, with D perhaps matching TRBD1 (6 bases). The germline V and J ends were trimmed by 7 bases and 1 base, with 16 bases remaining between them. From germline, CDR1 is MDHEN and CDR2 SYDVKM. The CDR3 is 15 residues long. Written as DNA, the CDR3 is TGTGCCAGCAAACCCGCGCCGGGACAGAACACTGAAGCTTTCTTT. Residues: CASKPAPGQNTEAFF.

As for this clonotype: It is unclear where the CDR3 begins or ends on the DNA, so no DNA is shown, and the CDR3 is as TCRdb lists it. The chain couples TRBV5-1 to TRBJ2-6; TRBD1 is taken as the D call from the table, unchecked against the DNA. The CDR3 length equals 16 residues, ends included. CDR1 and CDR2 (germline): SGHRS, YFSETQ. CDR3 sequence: CASSLAWASGANVLAF.

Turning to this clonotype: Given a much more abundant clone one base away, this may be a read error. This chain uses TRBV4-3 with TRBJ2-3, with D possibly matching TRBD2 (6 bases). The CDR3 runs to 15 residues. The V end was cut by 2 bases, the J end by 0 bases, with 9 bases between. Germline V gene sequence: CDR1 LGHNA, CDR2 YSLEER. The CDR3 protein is CASSQPGVSTDTQYF. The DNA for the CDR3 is TGCGCCAGCAGCCAACCGGGGGTGAGCACAGATACGCAGTATTTT.

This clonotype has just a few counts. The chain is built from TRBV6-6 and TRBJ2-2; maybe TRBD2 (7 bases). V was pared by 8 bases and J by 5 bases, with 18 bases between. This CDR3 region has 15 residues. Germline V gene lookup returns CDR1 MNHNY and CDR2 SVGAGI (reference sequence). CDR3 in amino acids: CASAIKGGGTGELFF. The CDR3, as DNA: TGTGCCAGCGCAATTAAAGGGGGGGGGACCGGGGAGCTGTTTTTT.

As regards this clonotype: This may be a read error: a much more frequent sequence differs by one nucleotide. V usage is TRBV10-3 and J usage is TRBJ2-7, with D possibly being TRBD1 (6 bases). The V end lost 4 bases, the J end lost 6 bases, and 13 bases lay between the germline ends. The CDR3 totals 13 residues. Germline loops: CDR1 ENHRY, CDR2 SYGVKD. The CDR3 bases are TGTGCCATCAGTGGAGACAGGCTCGGCGAGCAGTACTTC. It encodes CAISGDRLGEQYF.

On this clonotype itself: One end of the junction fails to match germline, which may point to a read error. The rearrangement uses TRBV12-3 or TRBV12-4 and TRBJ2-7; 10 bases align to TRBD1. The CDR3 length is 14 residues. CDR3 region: CASSSTGGLYVQYF. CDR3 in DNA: TGTGCCAGCAGCTCGACAGGGGGCCTATACGTGCAGTACTTC.

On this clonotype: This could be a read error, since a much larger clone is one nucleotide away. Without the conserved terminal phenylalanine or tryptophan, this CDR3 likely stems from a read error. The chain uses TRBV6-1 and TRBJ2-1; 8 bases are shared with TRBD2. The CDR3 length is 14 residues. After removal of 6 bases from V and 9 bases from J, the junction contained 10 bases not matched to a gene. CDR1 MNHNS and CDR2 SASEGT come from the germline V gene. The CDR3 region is CASSGLAIGGEQFL. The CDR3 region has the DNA TGTGCCAGCAGCGGACTAGCAATCGGAGGTGAGCAGTTCTTA.

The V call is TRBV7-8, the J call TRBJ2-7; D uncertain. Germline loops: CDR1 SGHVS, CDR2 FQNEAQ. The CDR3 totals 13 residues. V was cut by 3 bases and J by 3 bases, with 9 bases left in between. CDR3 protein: CASSFGPIYEQYF. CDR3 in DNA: TGTGCCAGCAGCTTTGGCCCCATCTACGAGCAGTACTTC.

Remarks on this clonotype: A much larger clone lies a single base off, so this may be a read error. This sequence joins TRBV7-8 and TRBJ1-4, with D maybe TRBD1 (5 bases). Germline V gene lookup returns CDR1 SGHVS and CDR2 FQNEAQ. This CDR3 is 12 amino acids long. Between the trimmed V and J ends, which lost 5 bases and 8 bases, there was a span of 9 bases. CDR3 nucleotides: TGTGCCAGCAGCCCTTGGGGGGAAAAACTGTTTTTT. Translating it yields CASSPWGEKLFF.

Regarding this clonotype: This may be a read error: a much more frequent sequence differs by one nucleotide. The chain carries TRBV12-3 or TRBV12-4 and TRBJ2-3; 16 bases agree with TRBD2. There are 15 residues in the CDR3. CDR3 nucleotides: TGTGCCAGCAGTGGGACTAGCGGGAGGGGAGATGCGCAGTATTTT. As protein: CASSGTSGRGDAQYF.

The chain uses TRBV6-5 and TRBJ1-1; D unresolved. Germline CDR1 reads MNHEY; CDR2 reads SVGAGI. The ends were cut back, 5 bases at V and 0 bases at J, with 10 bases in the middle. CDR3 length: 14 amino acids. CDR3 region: CASSNRSMNTEAFF. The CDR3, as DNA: TGTGCCAGCAGTAACAGATCCATGAACACTGAAGCTTTCTTT.

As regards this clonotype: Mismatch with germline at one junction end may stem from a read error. CDR3 sequence reads: CASSLARGSGSSYNDQFF. In DNA form, the CDR3 reads TGTGCCAGCAGCTTAGCGCGGGGGAGCGGGAGCTCCTACAATGACCAGTTCTTC. This chain joins TRBV11-1 and TRBJ2-1; 8 bases align to TRBD2. Germline V gene data show CDR1 as SGHAT and CDR2 as FQDESV (reference sequence). This CDR3 spans 18 amino acids.

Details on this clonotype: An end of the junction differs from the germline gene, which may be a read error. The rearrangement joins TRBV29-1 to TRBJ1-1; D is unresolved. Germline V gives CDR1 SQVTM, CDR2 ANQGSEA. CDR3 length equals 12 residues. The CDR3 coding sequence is TGTAGCGTTGGACCCCCCAGGCCACAAGTTGACTTT. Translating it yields CSVGPPRPQVDF.

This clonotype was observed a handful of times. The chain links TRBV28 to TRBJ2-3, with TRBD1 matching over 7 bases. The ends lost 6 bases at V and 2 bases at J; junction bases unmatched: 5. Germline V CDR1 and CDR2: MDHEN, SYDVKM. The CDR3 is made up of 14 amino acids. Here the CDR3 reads CASRKGQITDTQYF. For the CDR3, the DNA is TGTGCCAGCAGGAAGGGACAGATCACAGATACGCAGTATTTT.

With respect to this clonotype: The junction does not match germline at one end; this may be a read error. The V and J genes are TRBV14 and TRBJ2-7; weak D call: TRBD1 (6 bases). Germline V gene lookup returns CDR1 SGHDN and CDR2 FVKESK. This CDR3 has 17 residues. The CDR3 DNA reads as TGTGCCAGCTGCCAGCTCGGATCCGGGACACCCTCCTACGAGCAGTACTTC. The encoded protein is CASCQLGSGTPSYEQYF.

CDR3 in DNA: TGTGCCAGAAGCCGCGCTAGCAGGAGCTCCTACGAGCAGTACTTC. This translates into CARSRASRSSYEQYF. The chain couples TRBV11-2 to TRBJ2-7; D perhaps matches TRBD2 (5 bases). The germline V gene has CDR1 SGHAT and CDR2 FQNNGV. The CDR3 is 15 residues long. V was cut by 9 bases and J by 0 bases, with 18 bases left in between. Full variable domain (rest looked up from reference TRBV11-2 and TRBJ2-7): EAGVAQSPRYKIIEKRQSVAFWCNPISGHATLYWYQQILGQGPKLLIQFQNNGVVDDSQLPKDRFSAERLKGVDSTLKIQPAKLEDSAVYLCARSRASRSSYEQYFGPGTRLTVT.